This entry features one T cell receptor beta chain sequence. Per the germline V gene, CDR1 is SGHTS and CDR2 is YDEGEE. CDR3 size: 9 residues. The V gene end was trimmed by 6 bases and the J gene end by 15 bases; junction bases not matched to a gene: 3. The sample is drawn from a study of control samples from healthy donors and cancer patients. TCRdb's table, derived via immunoSEQ multiplex PCR, lists solely in-frame clones and lacks some. Its clone listing holds about 210,000 clones. This TCR came from a woman in her twenties or thirties in good health. V and J are TRBV5-8 and TRBJ2-1, with TRBD1 identical over 7 bases. Source material: blood. For the CDR3, the DNA is TGTGCCAGCAAGGGGGCACGGTTCTTC. Protein product: CASKGARFF.